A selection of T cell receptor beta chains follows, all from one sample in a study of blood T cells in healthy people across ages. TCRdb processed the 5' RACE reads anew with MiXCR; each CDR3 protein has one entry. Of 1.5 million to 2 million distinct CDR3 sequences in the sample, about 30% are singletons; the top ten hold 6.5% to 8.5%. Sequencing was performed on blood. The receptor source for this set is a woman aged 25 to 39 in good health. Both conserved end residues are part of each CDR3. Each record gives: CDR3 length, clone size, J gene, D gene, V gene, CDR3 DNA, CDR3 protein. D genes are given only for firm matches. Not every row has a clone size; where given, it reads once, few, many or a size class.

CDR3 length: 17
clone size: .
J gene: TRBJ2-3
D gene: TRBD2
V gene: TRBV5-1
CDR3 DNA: TGCGCCAGCAGCTTGGATTCCGGCGGGGGGACCACAGATACGCAGTATTTT
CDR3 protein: CASSLDSGGGTTDTQYF

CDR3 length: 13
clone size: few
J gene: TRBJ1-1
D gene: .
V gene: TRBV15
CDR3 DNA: TGTGCCACCAGCGGTGGGGGGAACACTGAAGCTTTCTTT
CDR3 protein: CATSGGGNTEAFF

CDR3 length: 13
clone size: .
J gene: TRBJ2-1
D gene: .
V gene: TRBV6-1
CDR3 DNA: TGTGCCAGCAAGAGACTGTCTGACGATGAGCAGTTCTTC
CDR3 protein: CASKRLSDDEQFF

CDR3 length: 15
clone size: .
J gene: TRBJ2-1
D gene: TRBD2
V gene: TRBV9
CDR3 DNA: TGTGCCAGCAGCGTATTTAGCGGGATGGGAAATGAGCAGTTCTTC
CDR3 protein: CASSVFSGMGNEQFF

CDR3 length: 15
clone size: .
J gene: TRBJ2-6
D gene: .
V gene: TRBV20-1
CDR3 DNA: TGCAGTGCTGGAGTACAAAGGACTGGGGCCAACGTCCTGACTTTC
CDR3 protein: CSAGVQRTGANVLTF

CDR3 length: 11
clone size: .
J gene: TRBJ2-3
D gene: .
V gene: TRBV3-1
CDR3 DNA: TGTGCCAGCGCGAGTGCAGATACGCAGTATTTT
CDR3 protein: CASASADTQYF

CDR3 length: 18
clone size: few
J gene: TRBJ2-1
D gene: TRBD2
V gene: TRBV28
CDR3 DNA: TGTGCCAGCAGTTCCCCCGGGACTAGTTGGGAAGGGGACAATGAGCAGTTCTTC
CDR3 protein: CASSSPGTSWEGDNEQFF

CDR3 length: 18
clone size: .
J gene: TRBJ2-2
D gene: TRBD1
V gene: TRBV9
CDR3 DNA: TGTGCCAGCAGCGCGTACCCCGGGACAGGCGCGAACACCGGGGAGCTGTTTTTT
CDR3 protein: CASSAYPGTGANTGELFF

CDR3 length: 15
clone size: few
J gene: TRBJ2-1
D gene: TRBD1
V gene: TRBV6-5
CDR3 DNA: TGTGCCAGCAGAGACCGGGACAGGGGGTTTCTTGAGCAGTTCTTC
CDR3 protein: CASRDRDRGFLEQFF

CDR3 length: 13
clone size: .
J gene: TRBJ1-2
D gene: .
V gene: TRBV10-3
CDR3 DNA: TGTGCCATCAGTGAGGGACAGAACTATGGCTACACCTTC
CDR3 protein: CAISEGQNYGYTF

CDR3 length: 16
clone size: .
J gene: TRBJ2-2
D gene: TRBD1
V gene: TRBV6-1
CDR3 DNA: TGTGCCAGCAGCACCGGGACAGGGGGTGACACCGGGGAGCTGTTTTTT
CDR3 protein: CASSTGTGGDTGELFF

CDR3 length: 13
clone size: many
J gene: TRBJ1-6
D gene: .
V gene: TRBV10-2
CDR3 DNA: TGCGCCACCCGAGGCCAGACAAATTCACCCCTCCACTTT
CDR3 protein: CATRGQTNSPLHF

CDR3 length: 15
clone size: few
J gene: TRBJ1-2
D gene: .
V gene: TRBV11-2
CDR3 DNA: TGTGCCAGCAGCTACGCCGGGACAAATCTATATGGCTACACCTTC
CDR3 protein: CASSYAGTNLYGYTF

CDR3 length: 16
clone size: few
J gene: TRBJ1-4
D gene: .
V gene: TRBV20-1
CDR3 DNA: TGCAGTGCTAGAGATCGGTGGAGGGGACGAAATGAAAAACTGTTTTTT
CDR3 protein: CSARDRWRGRNEKLFF

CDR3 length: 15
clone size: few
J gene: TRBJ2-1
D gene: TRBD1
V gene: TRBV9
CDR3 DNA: TGTGCCAGCAGCGTAGTAGGGACAGGGGCCGATGAGCAGTTCTTC
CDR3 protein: CASSVVGTGADEQFF

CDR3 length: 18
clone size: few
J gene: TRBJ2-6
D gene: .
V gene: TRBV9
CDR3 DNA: TGTGCCAGCAGCGTAGGGGACACTAGTCCCTCTGGGGCCAACGTCCTGACTTTC
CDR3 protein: CASSVGDTSPSGANVLTF

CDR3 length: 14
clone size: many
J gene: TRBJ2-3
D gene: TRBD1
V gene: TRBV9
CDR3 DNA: TGTGCCAGCAGCCCCCGAACAGGGGAAGATACGCAGTATTTT
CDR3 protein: CASSPRTGEDTQYF

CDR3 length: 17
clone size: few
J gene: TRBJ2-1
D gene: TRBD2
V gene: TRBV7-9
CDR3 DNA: TGTGCCAGCGGACTAGCGGGAGTGGGGAGCTCCTACAATGAGCAGTTCTTC
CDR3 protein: CASGLAGVGSSYNEQFF

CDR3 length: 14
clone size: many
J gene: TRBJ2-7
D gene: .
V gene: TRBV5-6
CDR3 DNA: TGTGCCAGCAGCTATGGGGTCGGCGGCTACGAGCAGTACTTC
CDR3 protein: CASSYGVGGYEQYF

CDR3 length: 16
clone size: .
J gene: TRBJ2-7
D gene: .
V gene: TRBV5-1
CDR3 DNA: TGCGCCAGCAGCTTGGCCCGGGCCAATGGGGGCTACGAGCAGTACTTC
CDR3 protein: CASSLARANGGYEQYF

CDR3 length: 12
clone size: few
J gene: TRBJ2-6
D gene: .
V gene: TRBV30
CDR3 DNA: TGTGCCTGGAGTCCCTCCTTTGACGTCCTGACTTTC
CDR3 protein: CAWSPSFDVLTF

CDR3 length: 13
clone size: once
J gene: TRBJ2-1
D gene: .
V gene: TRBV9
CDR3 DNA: TGTGCCAGCAGCGTCCTACCCCTCTCTGAGCAGTTCTTC
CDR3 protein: CASSVLPLSEQFF

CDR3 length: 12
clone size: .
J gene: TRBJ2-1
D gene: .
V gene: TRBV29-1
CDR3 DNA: TGCAGCGGCGAGAGGGGGGGGAATGAGCAGTTCTTC
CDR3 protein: CSGERGGNEQFF

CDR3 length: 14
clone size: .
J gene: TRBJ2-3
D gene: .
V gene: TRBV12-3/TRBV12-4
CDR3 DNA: TGTGCCATCAGTTTTGGGGGCCAAGGAGATACGCAGTATTTT
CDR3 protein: CAISFGGQGDTQYF

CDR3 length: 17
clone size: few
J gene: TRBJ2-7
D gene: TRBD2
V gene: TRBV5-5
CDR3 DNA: TGTGCCAGCAGACCTCAACCGGGACTAGCGGGACGGGGCGAGCAGTACTTC
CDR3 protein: CASRPQPGLAGRGEQYF